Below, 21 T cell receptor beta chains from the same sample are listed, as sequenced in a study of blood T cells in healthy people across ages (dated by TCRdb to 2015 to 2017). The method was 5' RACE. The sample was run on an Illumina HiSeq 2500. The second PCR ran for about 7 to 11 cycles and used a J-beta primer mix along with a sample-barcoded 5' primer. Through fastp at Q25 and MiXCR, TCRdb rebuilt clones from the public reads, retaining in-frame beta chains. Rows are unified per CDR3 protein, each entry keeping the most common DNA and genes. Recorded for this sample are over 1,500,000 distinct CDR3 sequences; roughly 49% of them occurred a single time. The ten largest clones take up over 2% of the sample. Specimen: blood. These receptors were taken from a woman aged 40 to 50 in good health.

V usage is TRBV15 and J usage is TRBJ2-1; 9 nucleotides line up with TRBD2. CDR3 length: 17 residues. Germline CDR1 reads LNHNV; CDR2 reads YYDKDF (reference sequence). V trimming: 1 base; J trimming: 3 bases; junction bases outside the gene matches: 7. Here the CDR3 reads CATSRVELAGSYNEQFF. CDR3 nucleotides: TGTGCCACCAGCAGAGTCGAGCTAGCGGGGAGCTACAATGAGCAGTTCTTC. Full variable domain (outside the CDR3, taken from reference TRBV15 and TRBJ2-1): DAMVIQNPRYQVTQFGKPVTLSCSQTLNHNVMYWYQQKSSQAPKLLFHYYDKDFNNEADTPDNFQSRRPNTSFCFLDIRSPGLGDTAMYLCATSRVELAGSYNEQFFGPGTRLTVL.

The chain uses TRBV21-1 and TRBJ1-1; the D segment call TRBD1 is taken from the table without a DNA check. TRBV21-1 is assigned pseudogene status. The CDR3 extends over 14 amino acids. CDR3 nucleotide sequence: TGTGCCACCCGGCCGGACAGGGCGATTACTGAAGCTTTCTTT. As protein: CATRPDRAITEAFF.

In nucleotides, the CDR3 is TGCAGCGTTGTCACAGCAGGGGGCTCAGGGGCCAACGTCCTGACTTTC. Encoded protein: CSVVTAGGSGANVLTF. The chain combines TRBV29-1 with TRBJ2-6; TRBD1 matches at 8 bases. Germline CDR1 SQVTM, CDR2 ANQGSEA. The CDR3 has 16 amino acids. J was trimmed by 4 bases and V by 4 bases; bases with no gene match: 9.

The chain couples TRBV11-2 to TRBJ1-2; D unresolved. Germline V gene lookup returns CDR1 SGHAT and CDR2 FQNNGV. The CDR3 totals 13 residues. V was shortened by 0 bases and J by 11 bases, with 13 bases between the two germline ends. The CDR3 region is CASSLDRPQEYTF. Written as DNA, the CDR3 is TGTGCCAGCAGCTTAGATAGACCCCAAGAATACACCTTC.

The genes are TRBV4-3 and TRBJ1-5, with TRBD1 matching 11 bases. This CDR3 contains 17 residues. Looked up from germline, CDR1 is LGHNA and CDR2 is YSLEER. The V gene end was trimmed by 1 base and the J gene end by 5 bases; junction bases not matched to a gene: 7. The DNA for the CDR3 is TGCGCCAGCAGCCAAGGTGCGGGACAGGGGGTTTATCAGCCCCAGCATTTT. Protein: CASSQGAGQGVYQPQHF.

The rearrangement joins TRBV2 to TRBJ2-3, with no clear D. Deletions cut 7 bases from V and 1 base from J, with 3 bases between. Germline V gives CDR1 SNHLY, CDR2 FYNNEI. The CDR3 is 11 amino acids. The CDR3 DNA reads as TGTGCCAGCAAGGGCACAGATACGCAGTATTTT. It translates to CASKGTDTQYF.

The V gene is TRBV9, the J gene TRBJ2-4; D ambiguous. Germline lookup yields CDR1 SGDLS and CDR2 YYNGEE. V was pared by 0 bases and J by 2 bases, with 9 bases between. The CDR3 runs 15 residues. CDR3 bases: TGTGCCAGCAGCGTAGGGTGGAATCCCAAAAACATTCAGTACTTC. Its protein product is CASSVGWNPKNIQYF.

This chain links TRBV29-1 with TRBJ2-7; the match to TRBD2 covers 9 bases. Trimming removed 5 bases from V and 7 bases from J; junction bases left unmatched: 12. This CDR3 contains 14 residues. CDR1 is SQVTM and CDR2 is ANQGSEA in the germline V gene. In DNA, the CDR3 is TGCAGCGTTTTAAAGGGCAGCGGGGGGTGGGAGCAGTACTTC. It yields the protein CSVLKGSGGWEQYF.

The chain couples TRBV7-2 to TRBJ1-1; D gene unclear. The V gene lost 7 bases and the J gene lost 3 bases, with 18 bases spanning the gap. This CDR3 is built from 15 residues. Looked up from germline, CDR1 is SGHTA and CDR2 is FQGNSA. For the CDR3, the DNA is TGTGCCAGCACCCAGAGAGGCGGGCGGGACACTGAAGCTTTCTTT. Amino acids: CASTQRGGRDTEAFF. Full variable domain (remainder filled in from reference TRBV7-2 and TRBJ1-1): GAGVSQSPSNKVTEKGKDVELRCDPISGHTALYWYRQSLGQGLEFLIYFQGNSAPDKSGLPSDRFSAERTGGSVSTLTIQRTQQEDSAVYLCASTQRGGRDTEAFFGQGTRLTVV.

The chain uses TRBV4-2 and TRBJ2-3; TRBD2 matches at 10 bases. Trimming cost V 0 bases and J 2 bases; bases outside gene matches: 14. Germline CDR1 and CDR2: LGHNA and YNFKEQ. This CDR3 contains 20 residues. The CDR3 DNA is TGTGCCAGCAGCCAAGAACCCGGGACTAGCGCCCAATCGGTCACAGATACGCAGTATTTT. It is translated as CASSQEPGTSAQSVTDTQYF.

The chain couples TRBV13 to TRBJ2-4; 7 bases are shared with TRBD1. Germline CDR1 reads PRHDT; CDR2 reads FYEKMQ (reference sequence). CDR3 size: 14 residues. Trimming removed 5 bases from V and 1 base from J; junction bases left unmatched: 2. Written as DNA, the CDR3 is TGTGCCAGCAGCGGGACAGAGGCCAAAAACATTCAGTACTTC. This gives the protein CASSGTEAKNIQYF. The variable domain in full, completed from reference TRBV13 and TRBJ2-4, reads AAGVIQSPRHLIKEKRETATLKCYPIPRHDTVYWYQQGPGQDPQFLISFYEKMQSDKGSIPDRFSAQQFSDYHSELNMSSLELGDSALYFCASSGTEAKNIQYFGAGTRLSVL.

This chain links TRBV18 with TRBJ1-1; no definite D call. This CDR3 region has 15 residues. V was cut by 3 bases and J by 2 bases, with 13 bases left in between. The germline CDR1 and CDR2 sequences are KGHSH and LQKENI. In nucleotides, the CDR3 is TGTGCCAGCTCACCCAATTCGGGAGTCAACACTGAAGCTTTCTTT. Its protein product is CASSPNSGVNTEAFF. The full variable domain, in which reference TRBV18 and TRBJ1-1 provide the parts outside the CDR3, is NAGVMQNPRHLVRRRGQEARLRCSPMKGHSHVYWYRQLPEEGLKFMVYLQKENIIDESGMPKERFSAEFPKEGPSILRIQQVVRGDSAAYFCASSPNSGVNTEAFFGQGTRLTVV.

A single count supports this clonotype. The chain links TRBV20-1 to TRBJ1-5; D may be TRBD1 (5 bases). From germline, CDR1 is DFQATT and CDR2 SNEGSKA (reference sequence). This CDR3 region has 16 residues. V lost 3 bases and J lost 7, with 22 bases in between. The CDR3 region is CSASGEGTLKGQPQHF. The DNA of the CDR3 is TGCAGTGCTAGTGGGGAGGGGACCCTTAAGGGGCAGCCCCAGCATTTT.

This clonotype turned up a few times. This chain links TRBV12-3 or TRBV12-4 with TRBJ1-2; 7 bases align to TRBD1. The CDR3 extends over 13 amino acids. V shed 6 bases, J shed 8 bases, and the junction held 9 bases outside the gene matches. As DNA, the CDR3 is TGTGCCAGCAGCCCCCCGACAGGGCGCGGCTACACCTTC. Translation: CASSPPTGRGYTF.

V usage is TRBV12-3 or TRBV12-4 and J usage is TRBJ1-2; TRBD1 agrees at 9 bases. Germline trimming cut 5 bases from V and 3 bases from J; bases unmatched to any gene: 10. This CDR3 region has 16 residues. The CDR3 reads CASSSNMGQGDYGYTF. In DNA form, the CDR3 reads TGTGCCAGCAGTAGCAATATGGGACAGGGAGACTATGGCTACACCTTC.

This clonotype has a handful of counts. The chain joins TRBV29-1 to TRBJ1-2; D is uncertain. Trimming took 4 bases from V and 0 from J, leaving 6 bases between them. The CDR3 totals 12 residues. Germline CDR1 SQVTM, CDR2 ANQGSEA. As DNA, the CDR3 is TGCAGCGTTGGTACACCTAACTATGGCTACACCTTC. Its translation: CSVGTPNYGYTF.

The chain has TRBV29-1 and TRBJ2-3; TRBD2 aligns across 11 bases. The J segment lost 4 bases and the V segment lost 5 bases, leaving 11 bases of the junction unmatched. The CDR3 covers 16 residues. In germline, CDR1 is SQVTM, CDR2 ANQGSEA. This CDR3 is CSVRDSGGAKSDTQYF. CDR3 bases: TGCAGCGTTCGGGATAGCGGGGGGGCCAAGTCAGATACGCAGTATTTT.

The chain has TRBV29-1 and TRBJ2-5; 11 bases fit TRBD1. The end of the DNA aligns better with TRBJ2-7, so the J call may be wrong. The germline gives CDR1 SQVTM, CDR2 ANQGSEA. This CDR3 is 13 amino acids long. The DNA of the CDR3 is TGCAGCGCTTGGACAGGGGGCACTTACGAGCAGTACTTC. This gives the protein CSAWTGGTYEQYF.

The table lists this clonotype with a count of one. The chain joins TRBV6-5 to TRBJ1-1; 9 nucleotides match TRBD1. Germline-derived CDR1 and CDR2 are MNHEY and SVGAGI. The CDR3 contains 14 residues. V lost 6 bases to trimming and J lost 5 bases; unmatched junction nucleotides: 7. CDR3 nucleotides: TGTGCCAGCAGAACAGGGGGCGGAAGGACTGAAGCTTTCTTT. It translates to CASRTGGGRTEAFF.

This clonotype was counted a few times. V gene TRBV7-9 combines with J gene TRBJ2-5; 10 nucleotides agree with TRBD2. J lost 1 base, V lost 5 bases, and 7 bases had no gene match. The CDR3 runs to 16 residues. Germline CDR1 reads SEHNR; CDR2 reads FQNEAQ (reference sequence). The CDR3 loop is CASSLPGLAFQETQYF. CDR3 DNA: TGTGCCAGCAGCCTGCCGGGACTAGCGTTCCAAGAGACCCAGTACTTC.

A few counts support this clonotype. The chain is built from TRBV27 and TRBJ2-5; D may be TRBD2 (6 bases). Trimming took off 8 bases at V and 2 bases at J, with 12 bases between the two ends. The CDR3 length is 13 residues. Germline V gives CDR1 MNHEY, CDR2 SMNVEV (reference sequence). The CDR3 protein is CASGDSGQETQYF. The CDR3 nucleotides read TGTGCCAGCGGGGACTCGGGGCAAGAGACCCAGTACTTC.